The 4 T cell receptor beta chains reported below all come from one sample, sequenced in a study of T cells in Graves' hyperthyroidism and ophthalmopathy. It was RNA transcripts that yielded the amplified TCR beta CDR3 regions. An initial round of RT-PCR targeting the TCR CDR3 relied on the HTBI primer set. From the multiplex PCR reads, TCRdb called clonotypes with MiXCR, one entry per CDR3 protein. The sample contains under 650,000 distinct CDR3 sequences, around 15% of which appear only once. Sequencing was done on a sample of blood. These receptors were taken from a woman in her 30s with Graves' hyperthyroidism.

This rearrangement joins TRBV19 to TRBJ2-5, with 9 bases that match TRBD1. The CDR3 loop spans 14 amino acids. Germline-derived CDR1 and CDR2 are LNHDA and SQIVND (reference sequence). The trim removed 5 bases at V and 3 bases at J, leaving 4 bases unmatched. The CDR3 DNA is TGTGCCAGTAGTCTAGGACAGGGGAAAGAGACCCAGTACTTC. Translation gives CASSLGQGKETQYF.

This clonotype has a count of ten or more. DNA for the CDR3: TGTGCCAGCAGTTTAGCTGGGAACGAGCAGTACTTC. Protein product: CASSLAGNEQYF. The genes are TRBV12-3 or TRBV12-4 and TRBJ2-7; no reliable D call. The ends were cut back, 0 bases at V and 5 bases at J, with 5 bases in the middle. This CDR3 has 12 amino acids.

This clonotype turned up a few times. This chain uses TRBV20-1 with TRBJ2-7, with 8 nucleotides matching TRBD2. The V segment lost 5 bases and the J segment 0 bases; nucleotides outside the gene matches: 9. The CDR3 sequence is 15 residues long. Germline values: CDR1 DFQATT, CDR2 SNEGSKA (reference sequence). CDR3 sequence (DNA): TGCAGTGCTCCAAAACTAGCGGCTAACTCCTACGAGCAGTACTTC. This sequence encodes CSAPKLAANSYEQYF.

For this clonotype: This could be a read error, since a much larger clone is one nucleotide away. The rearrangement uses TRBV2 and TRBJ2-7, with TRBD1 matching over 8 bases. Germline CDR1 reads SNHLY; CDR2 reads FYNNEI. The CDR3 runs 13 residues. The CDR3 DNA reads TGTGCCAGCAGGGACAGGGCAGGGTACGGGCAGTACTTC. Amino acid sequence: CASRDRAGYGQYF.